Described below is a single T cell receptor (beta chain) sequence and its context. Its specificity is unknown. Peripheral blood, around 9.4 milliliters per donor, was collected. The data were obtained in a study of blood T cells in healthy people across ages. The germline V gene has CDR1 MDHEN and CDR2 SYDVKM. The CDR3 sequence is 14 residues long. V was clipped by 7 bases and J by 7 bases; unmatched bases: 13. The study's findings and limits: More naive CD4+ cells and higher diversity were found in long-lived than in aged donors.

A second PCR, run for 7 to 11 cycles, used a sample-barcoded 5' primer plus a J-beta primer mix. Each sample yielded at least 2.5 million CDR3-containing paired-end reads. TCRdb ran MiXCR on the 5' RACE reads and lists one entry per CDR3 protein. The data contain about a million distinct CDR3 sequences, roughly half of them seen just once; the ten biggest clones take up about 22%. This clonotype was obtained from a woman aged 55-70 years in good health. Material for sequencing was blood. The chain joins TRBV28 to TRBJ2-7, with 7 bases that match TRBD1. CDR3 DNA: TGTGCCAGCAATGTAGGGGGCCCCCAGAGGGAGCAGTACTTC. It codes for CASNVGGPQREQYF.